Detailed here is one T cell receptor (beta chain). The target of this receptor is not known. Base qualities are not recorded, but no much larger clone differs from it by a single base. The cohort consisted of hundreds of healthy bone marrow donors. Cohort members were all nominally healthy when sampled, although unrecorded immune exposures were likely present. The donor was CMV seronegative and was included in the group of approximately 350 seronegative cohort members. A peripheral blood sample was collected from each donor, and TCR beta sequencing was performed on peripheral blood mononuclear cells. Genomic DNA was extracted from the blood cell samples with the Qiagen DNeasy Blood Extraction Kit. The CDR3 runs 15 residues from the cysteine to the phenylalanine. CDR3 DNA only is kept here, 45 bases in frame from base 1. The germline V end is reduced by 5 bases and the J end by 2 bases; junction bases left unmatched: 9. CDR1 and CDR2, looked up from the germline V gene (reference sequence), are LNHDA and SQIVND.

These data come from a study of cytomegalovirus exposure and HLA in healthy donors (dated by TCRdb to about 2017). General notes on the study: An earlier analysis of 587 of the donors reported approximately 260 Gb of sequence data and around 120 million unique TCR beta sequences obtained from about 180 million T cells. Typing coverage differed by locus: A, B, C, DRB1 and DQB1 were typed in roughly 620-630 donors, DQA1 in around 500, DPA1 in around 610, and DPB1 in around 440. Among several hundred genotyped donors of the cohort, an average of approximately 220,000 unique TCR beta nucleotide sequences was sequenced per donor, of which approximately 19% were non-productive. A later analysis re-analyzed previously published TCR beta repertoires from 600 to 850 donors and added high-resolution HLA genotyping to study TCR occurrence patterns. HLA typing covered class I and class II loci at four-digit resolution. About 5 DR-DQ haplotypes were handled as single units for association and clustering, since linkage in the cohort was strong. To decide whether each TCR beta V gene segment behaved as functional or pseudogenic, an earlier analysis of some 540 of the donors relied on high-throughput TCR beta sequencing. The study was designed to test whether signatures of past pathogen exposure could be identified by cataloging public T cell receptors. All discovery cohort repertoires had been generated using a single sequencing platform. In a later genetic analysis, genome-wide SNP genotypes for about 55% of the roughly 670 donors were used, and that subset was treated as a discovery cohort. Besides the first cohort of roughly 640 subjects, a separate validation cohort made up of over 95 different subjects was used. The study profiled the T cell repertoires of hundreds of subjects by immunosequencing and related them to cytomegalovirus serostatus. Donor age, sex, ethnicity and CMV serostatus were compiled together with the repertoire data. To predict cytomegalovirus infection status, the study combined high-throughput TCR immunosequencing, statistical association of individual TCRs with disease status, and machine learning. Approximately 300 gigabases of sequencing data and around 88 million unique TCR sequences made up an early release that covered 640 HLA-typed donors. The later analysis used no new phenotypic data to find candidate immune exposures, relying instead on TCR beta sequences and their occurrence across donors. Of the 300 to 400 genotyped donors, around 81% fell in the genetic ancestry cluster associated with self-reported Caucasian donors.

The library was prepared using the immunoSEQ multiplex PCR assay. A mixture of 60 forward primers for TCR Vbeta segments and 13 reverse primers for TCR Jbeta segments was used in the multiplex PCR. The CDR3 region of rearranged TCR beta genes was amplified from genomic DNA with a multiplex PCR assay. The Illumina HiSeq System was used to sequence the amplified TCR beta libraries as 87-base-pair reads. Per the authors' processing: In a later analysis, some 80 million unique TCR beta chains were counted across the 500 to 700 repertoires, and approximately 11 million of these chains were shared by at least two donors. To remove PCR and sequencing errors, raw reads were error-corrected and collapsed into unique sequences using a nearest-neighbor algorithm that merged closely related sequences. To assign V, D and J gene segments, CDR3 sequences were aligned to IMGT reference sequences. For a sequence to be retained, a match of at least six nucleotides to both a V gene segment and a J gene segment was required. Rearrangements were classified as productive when the CDR3 lacked stop codons and remained in frame with V and J, and all other rearrangements were classified as non-productive. Following IMGT convention, CDR3 was defined as the stretch from the second conserved V-encoded cysteine to the conserved J-encoded phenylalanine. The earlier analysis of about 530 of the donors excluded any sequence lacking an unambiguous match to a single V gene segment. In an earlier analysis of approximately 610 of the donors, V segments were called functional above 56.7% productive rearrangements and were called segregating when the between-donor standard deviation exceeded 5%. A statistical classification framework was built to diagnose cytomegalovirus status from the catalog of TCR beta chain sequences. In a later analysis, TCR nucleotide sequences were compared against IMGT/GENE-DB human TR gene sequences so that V and J genes could be assigned. A later analysis assigned CDR3 sequences and most-parsimonious VDJ recombination scenarios with the TCRdist pipeline. In a later analysis, every TCR beta chain was defined by the combination of its CDR3 amino acid sequence and its V-gene family, and reads without a unique V-gene family were dropped. To address suspected cross-contamination and a sequencing artifact, a later analysis removed 450 to 700 highly shared, low-generation-probability nucleotide sequences. In a later analysis, a clonal expansion index for each public chain was calculated from normalized within-repertoire ranks of inferred template counts. In a later analysis, generation probabilities were computed with a VDJ recombination model fitted to out-of-frame rearrangements, and the resulting probabilities were checked against IGoR. A later analysis scored TCR-TCR, TCR-HLA and TCR-CMV co-occurrence with hypergeometric tests, applying a repertoire-size bias correction to TCR pairs. False discovery rates were estimated in a later analysis by permuting HLA or CMV assignments 20 times. In a later analysis, co-occurring TCRs were grouped with DBSCAN, and TCRdist sequence similarity was added when clustering was performed within HLA-allele-positive subsets. For co-occurrence clustering, repertoires with fewer than 30,000 or more than 120,000 public chains were excluded, along with a handful of repertoires with anomalous nucleotide sharing. TCRdb took over this immuneACCESS table, retaining in-frame rearrangements with V and J assigned. Such tables are incomplete; in checked studies, under half of the missing clones stem from an unresolved V gene, and the remainder is unexplained. The DNA was the basis for D and trimming; V, J and clone size are from that table. The sample table holds about 110,000 clones, of which around four fifths were seen once. Approximately 3.8% of the sample rests with the top ten.

What the study reported, not specific to this receptor: In this cohort, only TCR beta chains were sequenced, and detectable features were limited by the absence of alpha or paired-chain data. Correlated functional status among segregating V segments might reflect linkage disequilibrium, but an unknown experimental factor could not be ruled out. A further reported finding was that TCR beta sequences accurately predicted the HLA-A and HLA-B alleles for most subjects in the first cohort. Broadly in line with IMGT annotations, most TCR beta V segments showed up in productive rearrangements about 87% or about 30% of the time in an earlier analysis of approximately 640 of the donors. In a later analysis, most CMV-associated TCR beta chains were found to appear HLA-restricted, with HLA associations seemingly driven largely by CMV exposure. In the study, some 160 TCR beta chains were listed as associated with cytomegalovirus. The classifier was reported to diagnose cytomegalovirus status with high specificity and sensitivity in both the original and validation cohorts. Three of the identified cytomegalovirus-associated TCR beta chains were confirmed in vitro to be specific for cytomegalovirus antigens. A later genetic analysis associated a missense DCLRE1C variant with V-gene and J-gene trimming of TCR beta chains, and an independent cohort replicated the association. For the cohort, immune exposure information was limited to CMV serostatus. Some IMGT-functional V segments, including TRBV6-2 and TRBV6-3, could not be distinguished by the 87-base-pair reads and were therefore excluded. Because some donors lacked HLA typing at each locus, the association tests relied only on the typed subset. A group of highly shared sequence variants was considered likely to be a technical artifact of the sequencing pipeline. According to the authors, the approach could potentially be generalized to other disease states and immunological phenotypes. According to a later analysis, parvovirus B19, influenza, CMV and Epstein-Barr virus appeared linked to several top co-occurrence clusters. Because counts were too low, around 17 rarely observed V segments, including chromosome 9 orphons, were left out of the earlier analysis of a few hundred of the donors. Compared with equally common non-associated chains, HLA-associated TCR beta chains in a later analysis were more clonally expanded and had lower generation probabilities. In a later genetic analysis, fewer N-insertions in productive TCRs were reported among donors in an Asian-associated ancestry cluster than the roughly 700-donor mean. Most TCR sequences were seen in very few donors, while some public TCRs were found in many individuals. According to a later analysis, TCR association rates differed among HLA loci, with DRB1 alleles showing the most associated TCRs and HLA-C alleles showing the fewest. In a later analysis, some 18,000 TCR beta sequences were associated with specific HLA alleles at a false discovery rate of 0.05. Presence/absence analyses assumed roughly uniform sequencing depth across donors, an assumption that may not hold. Assigning TCR associations to individual alleles was difficult when HLA alleles, especially DR and DQ, strongly co-occurred.

The sequence came from a woman between 40 and 50 years old in good health and CMV-seronegative. The material sequenced was PBMCs. Recombination joined TRBV19 with TRBJ2-7; 7 central bases correspond to TRBD2. The CDR3 here reads CASSATGTTTYEQYF. The nucleotide sequence reads as follows: TGTGCCAGTAGTGCAACCGGGACTACAACCTACGAGCAGTACTTC.